These T cell receptor beta chains were read from a single sample in a study of Tregs in tolerant kidney transplant recipients. The table came from immunoSEQ multiplex PCR; TCRdb's copy has only in-frame clones and leaves some out. This table has tens of thousands of clones, approximately 93% appearing once. This sample comprised CD4+ T cells from blood (PBMCs), obtained 12 months after the transplant. These receptors all stem from a human patient who received a combined kidney and bone marrow transplant. The T cells may partly be graft donor cells. The CDR3 runs from the conserved cysteine through the conserved F or W. D genes are given only for firm matches. The size entry is marked missing in some rows and otherwise reads once, few, many or a size class.

TRBD1	TRBJ2-5	once	TRBV11-1	CASSFGTGLNLAQYF	TGTGCCAGCAGCTTCGGGACAGGGCTGAATCTGGCCCAGTACTTC
.	TRBJ2-1	.	TRBV6-5	CASSYSGLGYNEQFF	TGTGCCAGCAGTTACTCCGGTCTAGGTTACAATGAGCAGTTCTTC
.	TRBJ1-2	.	TRBV15	CATSREEKGVIGYPYGYTF	TGTGCCACCAGCAGAGAGGAGAAGGGAGTTATCGGGTACCCCTATGGCTACACCTTC
.	TRBJ2-3	.	TRBV4-1	CASSQVGAGTDTQYF	TGCGCCAGCAGCCAAGTGGGGGCTGGCACAGATACGCAGTATTTT
.	TRBJ1-5	.	TRBV2	CASRGGENQPQHF	TGTGCCAGCCGAGGGGGGGAGAATCAGCCCCAGCATTTT
.	TRBJ2-2	few	TRBV6-5	CASSYSRGTGELFF	TGTGCCAGCAGTTACTCGCGGGGCACCGGGGAGCTGTTTTTT
TRBD1	TRBJ2-7	.	TRBV6-6	CASRNRGPGIPYEQYF	TGTGCCAGCAGAAACAGGGGTCCAGGGATTCCCTACGAGCAGTACTTC
TRBD1	TRBJ2-2	.	TRBV6-1	CASSVQGNPGELFF	TGTGCCAGCAGTGTACAGGGGAATCCCGGGGAGCTGTTTTTT
.	TRBJ1-5	.	TRBV5-5	CASSLSLTDQPQHF	TGTGCCAGCAGCTTATCCCTGACAGATCAGCCCCAGCATTTT
TRBD1	TRBJ1-2	.	TRBV4-1	CASSQVGQGGYTF	TGCGCCAGCAGCCAAGTGGGACAGGGTGGCTACACCTTC